A single sample is the source of the 19 T cell receptor beta chains below, sequenced in a study of human versus mouse CDR3 diversity and MHC coevolution. TCRdb's table, derived via immunoSEQ multiplex PCR, lists solely in-frame clones and lacks some. The data show about 77,000 clones, around 90% seen once. What was sequenced was naive CD4+ T cells from blood. The subset denotes: CD45RO-negative CD62L-positive naive CD4 T cells. These receptors came from a person aged 25 to 69 in good health.

The V call is TRBV10-2, the J call TRBJ2-7, with a weak D call TRBD2 (6 bases). The CDR3 has 14 residues. Looked up from germline, CDR1 is WSHSY and CDR2 is SAAADI. The V and J ends lost 0 bases and 9 bases respectively, with 15 bases between them. The CDR3 here is CASSESGGPRRQYF. CDR3 nucleotides: TGCGCCAGCAGTGAGTCGGGGGGTCCCCGACGGCAGTACTTC.

This chain joins TRBV5-1 and TRBJ1-1, with D possibly matching TRBD1 (6 bases). V was shortened by 2 bases and J by 1 base, with 9 bases between the two germline ends. The germline V gene has CDR1 SGHRS and CDR2 YFSETQ. The CDR3 runs to 14 residues. This CDR3 reads CASSLQQGNTEAFF. The CDR3 bases are TGCGCCAGCAGCTTACAACAGGGGAACACTGAAGCTTTCTTT.

The sample holds one count of this clone. V gene TRBV5-1 combines with J gene TRBJ2-7, with D tentatively TRBD2 (5 bases). With 4 bases removed from V and 6 bases from J, the gap between germline ends came to 14 bases. The CDR3 is 13 amino acids. Germline CDR1 is SGHRS and CDR2 is YFSETQ. Written as DNA, the CDR3 is TGCGCCAGCAGCCCGGGATCTCGGGGCGAGCAGTACTTC. This codes for CASSPGSRGEQYF.

This clone has more than one count but fewer than ten. The V call is TRBV5-6, the J call TRBJ2-4; the match to TRBD1 covers 7 bases. The CDR3 runs to 16 residues. In germline, CDR1 is SGHDT, CDR2 YYEEEE. The V and J ends lost 4 bases and 2 bases, in that order; junction bases with no gene match: 9. DNA of the CDR3: TGTGCCAGCAGCGGGACGAAGACAGGGACCAAAAACATTCAGTACTTC. This sequence encodes CASSGTKTGTKNIQYF.

The V call is TRBV27, the J call TRBJ2-5; D is unclear. This CDR3 has 14 residues. The V end lost 4 bases, the J end lost 5 bases, and 14 bases lay between the germline ends. Germline CDR1 MNHEY, CDR2 SMNVEV (reference sequence). CDR3 nucleotides: TGTGCCAGCAGTTCCCTCGGGTCGGAGGAGACCCAGTACTTC. Translating gives CASSSLGSEETQYF.

The rearrangement joins TRBV10-3 to TRBJ2-5; 9 bases fit TRBD1. Matching the DNA end better, TRBJ2-7 makes the J call doubtful. Germline values: CDR1 ENHRY, CDR2 SYGVKD. The CDR3 totals 13 residues. CDR3: CAIRGQGSDEQYF. The DNA of the CDR3 is TGTGCCATCAGGGGACAGGGTTCGGACGAGCAGTACTTC.

This rearrangement joins TRBV6-1 to TRBJ2-1, with 7 bases identical to TRBD2. This CDR3 has 15 residues. Germline CDR1 is MNHNS and CDR2 is SASEGT. The V segment lost 4 bases and the J segment 0 bases; nucleotides outside the gene matches: 3. CDR3 amino acids: CASSGASGSYNEQFF. The CDR3 DNA sequence: TGTGCCAGCAGTGGGGCTAGCGGCTCCTACAATGAGCAGTTCTTC.

This clone came up once. The rearrangement joins TRBV2 to TRBJ2-3; a weak D match, TRBD2 (6 bases). Trimming took 6 bases from V and 4 from J, leaving 14 bases between them. This CDR3 has 14 amino acids. The germline V gene has CDR1 SNHLY and CDR2 FYNNEI. CDR3 loop: CASRGTGEADTQYF. The CDR3 DNA reads as TGTGCCAGCAGGGGCACTGGGGAGGCAGATACGCAGTATTTT.

The J gene is TRBJ2-1, the V gene TRBV19, with 10 bases fitting TRBD1. V shed 5 bases, J shed 8 bases, and the junction held 6 bases outside the gene matches. Germline lookup yields CDR1 LNHDA and CDR2 SQIVND (reference sequence). The CDR3 has 14 residues. CDR3 protein: CASSSRQGAYEQFF. Written as DNA, the CDR3 is TGTGCCAGTAGTTCGAGACAGGGGGCCTATGAGCAGTTCTTC.

The V and J genes are TRBV28 and TRBJ2-5, with a weak D call TRBD2 (7 bases). The J call may be in error: the DNA end matches TRBJ2-7 better. Germline V CDR1 and CDR2: MDHEN, SYDVKM. This CDR3 spans 14 amino acids. DNA for the CDR3: TGTGCCAGCAGCCCGAAGGGGGGGGTATACGAGCAGTACTTC. Its protein product is CASSPKGGVYEQYF.

V is TRBV15 and J is TRBJ2-2, with D maybe TRBD1 (6 bases). Trimming shortened V by 1 base and J by 7 bases, and 16 bases separated the two germline ends. Germline lookup yields CDR1 LNHNV and CDR2 YYDKDF (reference sequence). The CDR3 loop spans 16 amino acids. The CDR3 nucleotides read TGTGCCACCAGCAGAGGCGCAGGGGTTCTAATCGGGGAGCTGTTTTTT. Residues: CATSRGAGVLIGELFF.

The chain joins TRBV9 to TRBJ2-1, with 10 bases fitting TRBD2. V shed 4 bases and J 4 bases; nucleotides not matched to a gene: 5. Germline V lookup: CDR1 SGDLS, CDR2 YYNGEE. This CDR3 is built from 15 residues. CDR3 loop: CASSPASGGYNEQFF. DNA for the CDR3: TGTGCCAGCAGCCCCGCTAGCGGGGGATACAATGAGCAGTTCTTC.

The CDR3 DNA reads TGTGCCAGCAGTTTCGGCTACGAGCAGTACTTC. Protein: CASSFGYEQYF. V is TRBV6-5 and J is TRBJ2-7, with unresolved D. V was cut by 4 bases and J by 3 bases, with 4 bases left in between. Per the germline V gene, CDR1 is MNHEY and CDR2 is SVGAGI. The CDR3 length is 11 residues.

The rearrangement links TRBV11-3 to TRBJ1-1; no definite D call. Between the trimmed V and J ends, which lost 3 bases and 1 base, there was a span of 6 bases. Germline V gives CDR1 SGHNT, CDR2 YENEEA. The CDR3 extends over 13 amino acids. CDR3 amino acids: CASSFGRNTEAFF. CDR3 DNA: TGTGCCAGCAGCTTTGGCCGGAACACTGAAGCTTTCTTT.

The V call is TRBV4-1, the J call TRBJ1-5; tentatively, D is TRBD1 (5 bases). CDR3 length: 14 amino acids. Germline CDR1 and CDR2: MGHRA and YSYEKL. The V end was cut by 0 bases, the J end by 8 bases, with 11 bases between. The CDR3 sequence: CASSQEQVLKPQHF. In DNA, the CDR3 is TGCGCCAGCAGCCAAGAACAGGTGTTAAAGCCCCAGCATTTT.

The chain combines TRBV7-9 with TRBJ2-7; unclear D gene. The CDR3 spans 14 residues. Looked up from germline, CDR1 is SEHNR and CDR2 is FQNEAQ (reference sequence). V lost 2 bases, J lost 0 bases, and 8 bases lay in between. Here the CDR3 DNA reads TGTGCCAGCAGCTTATCACGGGTCTCCTACGAGCAGTACTTC. Its translation is CASSLSRVSYEQYF.

This rearrangement joins TRBV5-6 to TRBJ2-3; tentatively, D is TRBD2 (6 bases). Trimming shortened V by 3 bases and J by 4 bases, and 18 bases separated the two germline ends. Per germline, CDR1 SGHDT and CDR2 YYEEEE. This CDR3 has 16 residues. The CDR3 loop is CASSSYNGGLPDTQYF. DNA of the CDR3: TGTGCCAGCAGCTCCTACAACGGGGGACTCCCAGATACGCAGTATTTT.

The V gene is TRBV10-1, the J gene TRBJ1-3, with 7 bases that match TRBD1. The CDR3 extends over 16 amino acids. Trimming removed 5 bases from V and 0 bases from J; junction bases left unmatched: 7. CDR1 WNHNN and CDR2 SYGVQD come from the germline V gene (reference sequence). As DNA, the CDR3 is TGCGCCAGCAGTCCGGGACAGTTCTCCTCTGGAAACACCATATATTTT. Its protein product is CASSPGQFSSGNTIYF.

The count of this clone is one. This sequence joins TRBV4-1 and TRBJ1-5; D gene unclear. With 4 bases removed from V and 8 bases from J, the gap between germline ends came to 12 bases. Germline values: CDR1 MGHRA, CDR2 YSYEKL. The CDR3 runs 13 residues. CDR3 in amino acids: CASSLLPVEPQHF. The CDR3 nucleotides read TGCGCCAGCAGCCTCTTGCCGGTTGAGCCCCAGCATTTT.